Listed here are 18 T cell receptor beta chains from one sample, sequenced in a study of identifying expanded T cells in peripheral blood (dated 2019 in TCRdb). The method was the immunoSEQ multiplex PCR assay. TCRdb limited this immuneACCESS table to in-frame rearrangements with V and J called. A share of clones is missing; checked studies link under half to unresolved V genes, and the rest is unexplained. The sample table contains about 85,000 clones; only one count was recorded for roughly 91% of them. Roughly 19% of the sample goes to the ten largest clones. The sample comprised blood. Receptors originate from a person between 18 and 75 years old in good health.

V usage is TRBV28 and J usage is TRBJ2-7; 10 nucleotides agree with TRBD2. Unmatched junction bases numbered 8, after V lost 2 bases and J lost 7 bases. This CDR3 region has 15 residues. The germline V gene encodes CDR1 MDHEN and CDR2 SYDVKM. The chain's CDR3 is CASSLASGGAEEQYF. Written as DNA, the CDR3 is TGTGCCAGCAGTTTAGCCAGCGGGGGGGCGGAGGAGCAGTACTTC.

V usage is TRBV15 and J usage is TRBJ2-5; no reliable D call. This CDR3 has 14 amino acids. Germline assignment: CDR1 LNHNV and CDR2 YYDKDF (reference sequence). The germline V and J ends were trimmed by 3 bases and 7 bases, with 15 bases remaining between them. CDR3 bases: TGTGCCACCAGCAGCCCCAATGTGGCGTGGACCCAGTACTTC. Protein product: CATSSPNVAWTQYF.

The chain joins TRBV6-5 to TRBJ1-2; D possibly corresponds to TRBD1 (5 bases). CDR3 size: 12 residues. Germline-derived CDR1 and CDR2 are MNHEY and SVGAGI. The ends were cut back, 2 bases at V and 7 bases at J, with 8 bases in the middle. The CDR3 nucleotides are TGTGCCAGCAGTTACCGCGGGGGTGGCTACACCTTC. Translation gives CASSYRGGGYTF.

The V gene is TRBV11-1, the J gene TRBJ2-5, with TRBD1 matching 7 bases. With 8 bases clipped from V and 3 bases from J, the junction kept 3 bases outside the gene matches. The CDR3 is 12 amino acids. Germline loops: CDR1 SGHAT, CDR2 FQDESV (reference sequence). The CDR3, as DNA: TGTGCCAGCTCCGGGACAGAAGAGACCCAGTACTTC. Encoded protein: CASSGTEETQYF.

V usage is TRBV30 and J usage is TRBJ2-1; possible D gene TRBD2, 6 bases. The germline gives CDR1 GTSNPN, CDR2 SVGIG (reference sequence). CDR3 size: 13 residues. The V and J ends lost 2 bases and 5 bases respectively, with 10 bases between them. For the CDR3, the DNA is TGTGCCTGGAGTCGGGGGATGAACAATGAGCAGTTCTTC. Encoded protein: CAWSRGMNNEQFF.

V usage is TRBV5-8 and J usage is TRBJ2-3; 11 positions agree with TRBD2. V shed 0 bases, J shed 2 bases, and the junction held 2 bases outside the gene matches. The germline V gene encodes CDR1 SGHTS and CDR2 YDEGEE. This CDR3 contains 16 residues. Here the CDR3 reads CASSLALAGDTDTQYF. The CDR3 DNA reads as TGTGCCAGCAGCTTGGCACTAGCGGGGGACACAGATACGCAGTATTTT. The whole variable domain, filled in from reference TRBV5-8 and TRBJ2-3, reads EAGVTQSPTHLIKTRGQQATLRCSPISGHTSVYWYQQALGLGLQFLLWYDEGEERNRGNFPPRFSGRQFPNYSSELNVNALELEDSALYLCASSLALAGDTDTQYFGPGTRLTVL.

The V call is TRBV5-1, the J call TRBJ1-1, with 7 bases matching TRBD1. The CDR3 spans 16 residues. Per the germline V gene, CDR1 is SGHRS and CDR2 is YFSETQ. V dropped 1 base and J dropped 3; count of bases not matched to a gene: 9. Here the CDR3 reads CASSLRTGVIDTEAFF. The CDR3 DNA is TGCGCCAGCAGCTTGAGAACAGGGGTTATTGACACTGAAGCTTTCTTT. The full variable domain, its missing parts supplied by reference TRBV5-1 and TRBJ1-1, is KAGVTQTPRYLIKTRGQQVTLSCSPISGHRSVSWYQQTPGQGLQFLFEYFSETQRNKGNFPGRFSGRQFSNSRSEMNVSTLELGDSALYLCASSLRTGVIDTEAFFGQGTRLTVV.

The CDR3 nucleotides read TGCAGCGTTGCTAGTTTAGGGTTTCGGAACAATGAGCAGTTCTTC. Translation gives CSVASLGFRNNEQFF. The J gene is TRBJ2-1, the V gene TRBV29-1; D is uncertain. The CDR3 has 15 residues. Germline V gene data show CDR1 as SQVTM and CDR2 as ANQGSEA. With 4 bases removed from V and 5 bases from J, the gap between germline ends came to 18 bases.

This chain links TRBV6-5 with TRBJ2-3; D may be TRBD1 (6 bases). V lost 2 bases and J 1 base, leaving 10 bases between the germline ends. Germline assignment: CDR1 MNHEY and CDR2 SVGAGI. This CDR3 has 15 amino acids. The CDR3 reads CASSYEGQGTDTQYF. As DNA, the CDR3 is TGTGCCAGCAGTTACGAGGGACAAGGCACAGATACGCAGTATTTT.

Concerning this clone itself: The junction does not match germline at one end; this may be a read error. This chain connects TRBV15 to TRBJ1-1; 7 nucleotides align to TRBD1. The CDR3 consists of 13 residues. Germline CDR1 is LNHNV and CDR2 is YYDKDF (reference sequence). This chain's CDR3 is CAASKTGDTEAFF. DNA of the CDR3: TGTGCCGCCAGCAAAACAGGGGACACTGAAGCTTTCTTT.

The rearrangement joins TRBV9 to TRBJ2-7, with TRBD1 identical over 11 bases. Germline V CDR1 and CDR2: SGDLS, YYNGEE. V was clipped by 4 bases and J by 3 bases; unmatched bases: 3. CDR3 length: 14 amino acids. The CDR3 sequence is CASSHGTGGYEQYF. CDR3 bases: TGTGCCAGCAGCCACGGGACAGGGGGCTACGAGCAGTACTTC. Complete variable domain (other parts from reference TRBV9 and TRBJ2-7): DSGVTQTPKHLITATGQRVTLRCSPRSGDLSVYWYQQSLDQGLQFLIQYYNGEERAKGNILERFSAQQFPDLHSELNLSSLELGDSALYFCASSHGTGGYEQYFGPGTRLTVT.

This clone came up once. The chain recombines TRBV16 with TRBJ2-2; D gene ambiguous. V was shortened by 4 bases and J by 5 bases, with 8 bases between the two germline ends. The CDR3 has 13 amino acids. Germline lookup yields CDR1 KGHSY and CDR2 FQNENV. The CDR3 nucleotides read TGTGCCAGCAGCCGAAGGGAAACCGGGGAGCTGTTTTTT. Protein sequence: CASSRRETGELFF.

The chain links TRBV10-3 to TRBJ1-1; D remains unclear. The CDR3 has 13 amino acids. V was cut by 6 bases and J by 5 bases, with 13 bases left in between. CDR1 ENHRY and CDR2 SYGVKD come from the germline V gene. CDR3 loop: CAIRERPGTEAFF. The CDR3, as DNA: TGTGCCATCAGGGAGCGACCCGGGACTGAAGCTTTCTTT.

This CDR3 reads CASSLGLGGYGYTF. CDR3 coding DNA: TGTGCCAGCAGCTTGGGCCTAGGGGGCTATGGCTACACCTTC. The chain is built from TRBV5-8 and TRBJ1-2; tentative D call: TRBD1 (6 bases). Trimming removed 0 bases from V and 4 bases from J, with 10 bases in between. Germline loops: CDR1 SGHTS, CDR2 YDEGEE. This CDR3 has 14 residues.

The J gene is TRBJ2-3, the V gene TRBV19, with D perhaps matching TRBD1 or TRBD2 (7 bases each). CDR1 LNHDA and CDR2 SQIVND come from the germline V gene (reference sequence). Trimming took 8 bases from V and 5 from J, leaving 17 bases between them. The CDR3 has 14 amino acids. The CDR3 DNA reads TGTGCCAGTTCCCTCAGGGGGGGGAGAGATACGCAGTATTTT. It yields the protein CASSLRGGRDTQYF.

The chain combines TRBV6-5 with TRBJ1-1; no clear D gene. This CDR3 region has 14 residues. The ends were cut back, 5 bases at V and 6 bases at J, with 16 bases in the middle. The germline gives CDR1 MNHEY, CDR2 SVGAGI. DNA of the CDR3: TGTGCCAGCAGTGCCGTTGAGGGATGGGCTGAAGCTTTCTTT. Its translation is CASSAVEGWAEAFF.

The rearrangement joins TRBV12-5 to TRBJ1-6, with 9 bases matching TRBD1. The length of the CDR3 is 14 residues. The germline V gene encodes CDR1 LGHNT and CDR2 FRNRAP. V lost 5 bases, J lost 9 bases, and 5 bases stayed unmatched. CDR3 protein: CASGPTGGSSPLHF. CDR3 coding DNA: TGTGCTAGTGGTCCAACAGGGGGCAGTTCACCCCTCCACTTT.

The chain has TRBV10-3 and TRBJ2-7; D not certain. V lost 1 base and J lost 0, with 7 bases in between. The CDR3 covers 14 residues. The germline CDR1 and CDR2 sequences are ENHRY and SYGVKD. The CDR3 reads CAISEFASSYEQYF. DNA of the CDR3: TGTGCCATCAGTGAGTTCGCCAGCTCCTACGAGCAGTACTTC.